Below, 31 T cell receptor beta chains from the same sample are listed, as sequenced in a study of PD-L1 blockade in urothelial cancer. Sequenced by immunoSEQ multiplex PCR; TCRdb stores in-frame clones only, minus some. The table includes approximately 48,000 clones, around nine tenths detected once. Time point of the sample: pretreatment peripheral blood. This material consisted of PBMCs, taken around atezolizumab (anti-PD-L1) treatment. The origin of the receptors is a woman aged 55-70 years with urothelial cancer.

This chain connects TRBV7-7 to TRBJ1-1; 10 bases align to TRBD1. V was clipped by 5 bases and J by 5 bases; unmatched bases: 8. The germline CDR1 and CDR2 sequences are SSHAT and FNYEAQ (reference sequence). This CDR3 contains 15 residues. CDR3 nucleotide sequence: TGTGCCAGCAGCCACCGGGACAGGGGAAGAACTGAAGCTTTCTTT. Encoded protein: CASSHRDRGRTEAFF.

The rearrangement links TRBV9 to TRBJ1-2; D perhaps matches TRBD1 (5 bases). This CDR3 contains 14 residues. V gave up 3 bases and J gave up 5 bases, with 14 bases separating them. The germline gives CDR1 SGDLS, CDR2 YYNGEE. This CDR3 reads CASSAPSGGYGYTF. The CDR3 nucleotides read TGTGCCAGCAGCGCCCCGTCTGGGGGGTATGGCTACACCTTC.

This rearrangement joins TRBV6-1 to TRBJ1-5; tentatively, D is TRBD1 (6 bases). Trimming cost V 2 bases and J 7 bases, with 18 bases left between them. Germline CDR1 is MNHNS and CDR2 is SASEGT. The CDR3 is 16 amino acids. The chain's CDR3 is CASSESDRIDKQPQHF. In nucleotides, the CDR3 is TGTGCCAGCAGTGAATCGGACAGAATCGACAAACAGCCCCAGCATTTT.

This clone was observed a few times. This chain connects TRBV9 to TRBJ2-3; possible D gene TRBD2, 6 bases. Germline values: CDR1 SGDLS, CDR2 YYNGEE. The CDR3 is 14 residues long. Trimming stripped 0 bases from V and 3 bases from J, with 8 bases between. CDR3 residues: CASSVEGRTDTQYF. The CDR3 region has the DNA TGTGCCAGCAGCGTAGAGGGGAGGACAGATACGCAGTATTTT.

This chain uses TRBV12-5 with TRBJ2-1, with no clear D. The CDR3 contains 13 residues. Germline V gene data show CDR1 as LGHNT and CDR2 as FRNRAP. Trimming removed 1 base at V and 8 bases at J, with 9 bases between. DNA for the CDR3: TGTGCTAGTGGTTTGGGTATTCGGGATGAGCAGTTCTTC. Translated, it gives CASGLGIRDEQFF. Looking up the rest from reference TRBV12-5 and TRBJ2-1 gives the full variable domain: DARVTQTPRHKVTEMGQEVTMRCQPILGHNTVFWYRQTMMQGLELLAYFRNRAPLDDSGMPKDRFSAEMPDATLATLKIQPSEPRDSAVYFCASGLGIRDEQFFGPGTRLTVL.

V usage is TRBV7-9 and J usage is TRBJ2-7, with a weak D call TRBD2 (6 bases). This CDR3 region has 14 residues. V lost 5 bases and J 1 base, leaving 12 bases between the germline ends. CDR1 and CDR2 (germline): SEHNR, FQNEAQ (reference sequence). The CDR3 loop reads CASSASGTSYEQYF. The CDR3, as DNA: TGTGCCAGCAGCGCCTCCGGGACTTCCTACGAGCAGTACTTC.

This chain connects TRBV7-3 to TRBJ1-2, with D maybe TRBD1 (6 bases). The CDR3 is 15 amino acids. Looked up from germline, CDR1 is SGHTA and CDR2 is FQGTGA. V lost 1 base, J lost 5 bases, and 14 bases lay in between. The CDR3 sequence: CASSLNAGATYGYTF. DNA of the CDR3: TGTGCCAGCAGCTTAAATGCAGGGGCCACTTATGGCTACACCTTC.

The gene calls are TRBV7-8 and TRBJ1-1; TRBD1 matches 7 bases. Germline values: CDR1 SGHVS, CDR2 FQNEAQ. The CDR3 loop spans 13 amino acids. J was trimmed by 9 bases and V by 1 base; bases with no gene match: 5. The CDR3 reads CASSLVGTEQAFF. In DNA form, the CDR3 reads TGTGCCAGCAGCTTAGTGGGGACAGAACAAGCTTTCTTT.

The chain couples TRBV2 to TRBJ1-3; D uncertain. Germline V gene lookup returns CDR1 SNHLY and CDR2 FYNNEI. Trimming pared 9 bases from V and 6 bases from J, leaving 18 bases between. CDR3 length: 14 amino acids. CDR3 nucleotide sequence: TGTGCCAGGGAGCCTCCCGAGTTATCAAACACCATATATTTT. Translating gives CAREPPELSNTIYF.

The CDR3 region has the DNA TGCGCCAGCAGAGGCTCACTAGCGAGCGAGCAGTACTTC. Protein product: CASRGSLASEQYF. The chain joins TRBV10-1 to TRBJ2-7; 7 bases line up with TRBD2. The germline V gene has CDR1 WNHNN and CDR2 SYGVQD (reference sequence). This CDR3 is built from 13 residues. J was trimmed by 6 bases and V by 6 bases; bases with no gene match: 8.

V gene TRBV9 combines with J gene TRBJ2-2; 8 bases line up with TRBD2. CDR1 SGDLS and CDR2 YYNGEE come from the germline V gene. This CDR3 has 19 amino acids. J gave up 1 base and V 0 bases, and 11 bases lay outside the gene matches. The CDR3 sequence is CASSVDASSGLGNTGELFF. The CDR3 DNA is TGTGCCAGCAGCGTAGACGCGTCTAGCGGGCTGGGGAACACCGGGGAGCTGTTTTTT.

The genes are TRBV5-6 and TRBJ2-1; 9 nucleotides align to TRBD2. Per the germline V gene, CDR1 is SGHDT and CDR2 is YYEEEE. The length of the CDR3 is 16 residues. Losses at the gene ends were 4 bases for V and 8 bases for J; bases not matched to a gene: 13. As DNA, the CDR3 is TGTGCCAGCAGCCTGGCTAGCGGGGCGGCCCTCTATGAGCAGTTCTTC. It yields the protein CASSLASGAALYEQFF.

In nucleotides, the CDR3 is TGTGCCAGCAGCGCCGGGACTTCCAGCTCCTACGAGCAGTACTTC. Translating it yields CASSAGTSSSYEQYF. The rearrangement uses TRBV9 and TRBJ2-7; D might be TRBD2 (6 bases). Germline values: CDR1 SGDLS, CDR2 YYNGEE. Trimming took off 3 bases at V and 0 bases at J, with 13 bases between the two ends. The CDR3 spans 15 residues.

The chain links TRBV9 to TRBJ2-1, with TRBD2 matching 9 bases. The J segment lost 6 bases and the V segment lost 0 bases, leaving 1 base of the junction unmatched. Germline V CDR1 and CDR2: SGDLS, YYNGEE. The CDR3 covers 14 residues. CDR3 amino acids: CASSVEGLANEQFF. The CDR3 DNA reads as TGTGCCAGCAGCGTAGAGGGACTAGCCAATGAGCAGTTCTTC. The full variable domain, its missing parts supplied by reference TRBV9 and TRBJ2-1, is DSGVTQTPKHLITATGQRVTLRCSPRSGDLSVYWYQQSLDQGLQFLIQYYNGEERAKGNILERFSAQQFPDLHSELNLSSLELGDSALYFCASSVEGLANEQFFGPGTRLTVL.

The chain is built from TRBV28 and TRBJ2-5; tentatively, D is TRBD1 (5 bases). Trimming stripped 7 bases from V and 2 bases from J, with 17 bases between. CDR1 and CDR2 (germline): MDHEN, SYDVKM. The length of the CDR3 is 15 residues. The CDR3 DNA follows: TGTGCCAGCACCCAACAGGCAGGGTCTCAAGAGACCCAGTACTTC. Its translation is CASTQQAGSQETQYF.

The chain employs TRBV7-2 and TRBJ1-5; 9 bases fit TRBD1. Unmatched junction bases numbered 4, after V lost 5 bases and J lost 2 bases. The CDR3 sequence is 15 residues long. CDR1 is SGHTA, CDR2 FQGNSA, per germline. CDR3 nucleotide sequence: TGTGCCAGCAGCGCGGACAGGGGTGGCAATCAGCCCCAGCATTTT. This encodes CASSADRGGNQPQHF.

The rearrangement joins TRBV5-4 to TRBJ2-7, with 8 bases that match TRBD2. This CDR3 contains 16 residues. The V segment lost 5 bases and the J segment 0 bases; nucleotides outside the gene matches: 10. Per the germline V gene, CDR1 is SGHNT and CDR2 is YYREEE (reference sequence). CDR3 in amino acids: CASSRGVAGGSYEQYF. The DNA for the CDR3 is TGTGCCAGCAGTCGGGGAGTGGCGGGGGGCTCCTACGAGCAGTACTTC.

J is TRBJ2-7 and V is TRBV4-2, with 12 positions matching TRBD2. V trimming: 0 bases; J trimming: 5 bases; junction bases outside the gene matches: 5. The germline gives CDR1 LGHNA, CDR2 YNFKEQ. CDR3 size: 16 residues. The CDR3 sequence is CASSQDPTSGSNEQYF. For the CDR3, the DNA is TGTGCCAGCAGCCAAGATCCGACTAGCGGGAGCAACGAGCAGTACTTC.

V is TRBV19 and J is TRBJ1-5; D remains unclear. This CDR3 has 15 amino acids. Germline V gene lookup returns CDR1 LNHDA and CDR2 SQIVND (reference sequence). Between the trimmed V and J ends, which lost 1 base and 1 base, there was a span of 8 bases. The CDR3 DNA reads TGTGCCAGTAGTATAGGGGGAGGGAGCAATCAGCCCCAGCATTTT. Translating gives CASSIGGGSNQPQHF.

The J gene is TRBJ1-2, the V gene TRBV29-1; maybe TRBD1 (6 bases). The V end was cut by 0 bases, the J end by 7 bases, with 15 bases between. The CDR3 has 14 amino acids. CDR1 and CDR2 from the germline V gene are SQVTM and ANQGSEA. This CDR3 is CSVEEVGLRGGYTF. The CDR3 DNA sequence: TGCAGCGTTGAAGAGGTGGGCCTCAGGGGTGGCTACACCTTC.

The chain is built from TRBV27 and TRBJ2-1, with a possible D match to TRBD2 (5 bases). Trimming stripped 7 bases from V and 7 bases from J, with 14 bases between. This CDR3 is built from 13 residues. Looked up from germline, CDR1 is MNHEY and CDR2 is SMNVEV (reference sequence). DNA of the CDR3: TGTGCCAGCACCCCGCGGGCGGCGAATGAGCAGTTCTTC. Its translation is CASTPRAANEQFF.

The rearrangement uses TRBV2 and TRBJ2-3, with TRBD2 as a possible D gene (5 bases). With 7 bases removed from V and 4 bases from J, the gap between germline ends came to 15 bases. The CDR3 has 14 amino acids. Germline values: CDR1 SNHLY, CDR2 FYNNEI. CDR3 sequence: CASIHLASADTQYF. The CDR3 DNA sequence: TGTGCCAGCATCCACCTAGCTTCTGCAGATACGCAGTATTTT.

The chain uses TRBV27 and TRBJ1-1; TRBD1 is a possible D gene (5 bases). Germline V gives CDR1 MNHEY, CDR2 SMNVEV (reference sequence). This CDR3 region has 13 residues. V was trimmed by 8 bases and J by 0 bases, leaving 10 bases between them. CDR3 in amino acids: CASRKTVNTEAFF. For the CDR3, the DNA is TGTGCCAGCCGAAAGACAGTGAACACTGAAGCTTTCTTT.

This clone was found once. The V call is TRBV7-9, the J call TRBJ1-5; D ambiguous. V dropped 2 bases and J dropped 5 bases, with 7 bases sitting between them. CDR1 is SEHNR, CDR2 FQNEAQ, per germline (reference sequence). The CDR3 runs to 13 residues. The CDR3, as DNA: TGTGCCAGCAGCTTAACAGCTGATCAGCCCCAGCATTTT. Protein product: CASSLTADQPQHF.

The chain uses TRBV6-5 and TRBJ2-7; 8 bases match TRBD2. Germline CDR1 reads MNHEY; CDR2 reads SVGAGI. With 6 bases clipped from V and 0 bases from J, the junction kept 7 bases outside the gene matches. CDR3 length: 15 residues. The CDR3 protein is CASSPVSGTSYEQYF. The CDR3 DNA follows: TGTGCCAGCAGCCCAGTTAGCGGGACCTCCTACGAGCAGTACTTC.

The V call is TRBV2, the J call TRBJ2-7; 7 positions agree with TRBD1. CDR1 is SNHLY and CDR2 is FYNNEI in the germline V gene. The length of the CDR3 is 14 residues. The J segment lost 5 bases and the V segment lost 9 bases, leaving 13 bases of the junction unmatched. The CDR3 nucleotides read TGTGCCAGAACCGCGCAGGGGGTACCCCACGAGCAGTACTTC. Its translation is CARTAQGVPHEQYF. Complete variable domain (other parts from reference TRBV2 and TRBJ2-7): EPEVTQTPSHQVTQMGQEVILRCVPISNHLYFYWYRQILGQKVEFLVSFYNNEISEKSEIFDDQFSVERPDGSNFTLKIRSTKLEDSAMYFCARTAQGVPHEQYFGPGTRLTVT.

The chain is built from TRBV7-3 and TRBJ2-3, with D uncertain. The CDR3 loop spans 11 amino acids. Between the trimmed V and J ends, which lost 4 bases and 11 bases, there was a span of 10 bases. Germline values: CDR1 SGHTA, CDR2 FQGTGA. The CDR3 reads CASSSLSLQYF. The CDR3, as DNA: TGTGCCAGCAGCTCCCTGAGTTTGCAGTATTTT.

The chain joins TRBV27 to TRBJ2-3; TRBD1 aligns across 7 bases. The ends lost 5 bases at V and 8 bases at J; junction bases unmatched: 4. From germline, CDR1 is MNHEY and CDR2 SMNVEV (reference sequence). The CDR3 is 12 residues long. The CDR3 reads CASSTGAATQYF. As DNA, the CDR3 is TGTGCCAGCAGTACAGGGGCAGCTACGCAGTATTTT.

This rearrangement joins TRBV9 to TRBJ1-5; no firm D call. Trimming removed 0 bases at V and 0 bases at J, with 10 bases between. This CDR3 region has 16 residues. Per the germline V gene, CDR1 is SGDLS and CDR2 is YYNGEE. The CDR3 spells CASSVDDTYSNQPQHF. CDR3 bases: TGTGCCAGCAGCGTAGATGACACGTATAGCAATCAGCCCCAGCATTTT.

A word on this clone: The same CDR3 can be traced to other DNA sequences in this sample. V is TRBV5-4 and J is TRBJ2-1, with TRBD2 matching 8 bases. The CDR3 has 16 amino acids. After removal of 4 bases from V and 2 bases from J, the junction contained 8 bases not matched to a gene. CDR1 is SGHNT, CDR2 YYREEE, per germline (reference sequence). CDR3 bases: TGTGCCAGCAGCCCAACCGGGACTAGAGCCTACAATGAGCAGTTCTTC. Protein product: CASSPTGTRAYNEQFF.

This clone was picked up one time. V and J are TRBV5-4 and TRBJ2-7; tentatively, D is TRBD1 (6 bases). Germline CDR1 reads SGHNT; CDR2 reads YYREEE (reference sequence). Trimming took off 2 bases at V and 7 bases at J, with 10 bases between the two ends. This CDR3 spans 12 amino acids. The CDR3 reads CASSLGQTEQYF. In DNA, the CDR3 is TGTGCCAGCAGCTTAGGACAGACAGAGCAGTACTTC.